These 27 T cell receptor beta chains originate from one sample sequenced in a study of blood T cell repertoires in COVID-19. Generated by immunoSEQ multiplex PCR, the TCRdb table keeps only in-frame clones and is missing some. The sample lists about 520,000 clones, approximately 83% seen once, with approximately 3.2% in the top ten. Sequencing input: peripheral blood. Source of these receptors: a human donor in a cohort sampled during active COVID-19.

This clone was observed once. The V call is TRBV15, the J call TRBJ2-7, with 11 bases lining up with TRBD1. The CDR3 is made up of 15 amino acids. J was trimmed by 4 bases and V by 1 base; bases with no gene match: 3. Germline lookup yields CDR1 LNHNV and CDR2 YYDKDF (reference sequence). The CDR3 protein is CATSRAGQGVYEQYF. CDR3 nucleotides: TGTGCCACCAGCAGAGCGGGACAGGGGGTATACGAGCAGTACTTC.

In DNA, the CDR3 is TGTGCCAGCAGTCGCCAGGGGACAGGGGGGTACGAGCAGTACTTC. Translating it yields CASSRQGTGGYEQYF. The genes are TRBV6-5 and TRBJ2-7; 11 positions match TRBD1. Trimming at V came to 5 bases and at J to 4 bases, leaving 7 bases not matched to a gene. This CDR3 is 15 amino acids long. The germline gives CDR1 MNHEY, CDR2 SVGAGI.

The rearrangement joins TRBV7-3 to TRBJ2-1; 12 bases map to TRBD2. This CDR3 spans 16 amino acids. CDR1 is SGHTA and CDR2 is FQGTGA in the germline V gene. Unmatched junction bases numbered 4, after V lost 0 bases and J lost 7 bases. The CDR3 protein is CASSLTTSGSKNEQFF. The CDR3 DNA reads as TGTGCCAGCAGCTTAACGACTAGCGGGAGCAAAAATGAGCAGTTCTTC.

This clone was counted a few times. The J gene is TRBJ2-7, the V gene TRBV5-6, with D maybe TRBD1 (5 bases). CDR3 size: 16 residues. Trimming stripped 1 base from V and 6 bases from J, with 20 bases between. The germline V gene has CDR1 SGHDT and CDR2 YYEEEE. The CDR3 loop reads CASSLYPLEQGGEQYF. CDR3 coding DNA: TGTGCCAGCAGCTTGTACCCCCTCGAGCAGGGCGGCGAGCAGTACTTC.

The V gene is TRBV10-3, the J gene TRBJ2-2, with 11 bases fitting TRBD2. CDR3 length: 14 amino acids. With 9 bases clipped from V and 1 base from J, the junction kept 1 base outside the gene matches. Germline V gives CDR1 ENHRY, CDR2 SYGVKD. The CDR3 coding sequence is TGTGCCATAGGACTAGCGGGGAACACCGGGGAGCTGTTTTTT. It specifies CAIGLAGNTGELFF.

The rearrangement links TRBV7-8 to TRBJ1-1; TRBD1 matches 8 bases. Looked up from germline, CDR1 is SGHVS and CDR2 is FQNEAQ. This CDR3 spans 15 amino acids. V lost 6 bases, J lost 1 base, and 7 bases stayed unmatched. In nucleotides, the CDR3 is TGTGCCAGCAGTCAGCAGGGGGCTGGGAACACTGAAGCTTTCTTT. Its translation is CASSQQGAGNTEAFF.

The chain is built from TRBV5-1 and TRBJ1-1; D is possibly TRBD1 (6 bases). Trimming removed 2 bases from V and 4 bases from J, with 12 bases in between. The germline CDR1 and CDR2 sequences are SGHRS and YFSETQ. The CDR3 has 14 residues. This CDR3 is CASSFGGVGTEAFF. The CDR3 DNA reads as TGCGCCAGCAGCTTTGGGGGCGTCGGCACTGAAGCTTTCTTT.

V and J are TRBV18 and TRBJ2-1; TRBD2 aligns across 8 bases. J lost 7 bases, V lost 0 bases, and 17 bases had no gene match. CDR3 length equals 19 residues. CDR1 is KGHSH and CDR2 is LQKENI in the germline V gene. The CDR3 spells CASSPPLSSPGGPWNEQFF. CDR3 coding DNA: TGTGCCAGCTCACCACCGCTAAGCAGTCCGGGAGGGCCGTGGAATGAGCAGTTCTTC.

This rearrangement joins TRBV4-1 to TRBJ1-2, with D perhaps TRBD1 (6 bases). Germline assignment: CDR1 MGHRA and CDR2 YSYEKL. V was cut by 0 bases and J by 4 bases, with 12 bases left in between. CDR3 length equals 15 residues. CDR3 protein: CASSQESEGVYGYTF. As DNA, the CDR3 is TGCGCCAGCAGCCAAGAAAGCGAGGGGGTCTATGGCTACACCTTC.

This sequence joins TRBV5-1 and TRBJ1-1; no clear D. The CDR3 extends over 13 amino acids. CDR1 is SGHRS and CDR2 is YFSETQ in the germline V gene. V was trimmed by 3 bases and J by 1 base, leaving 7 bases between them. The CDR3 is CASSSVPNTEAFF. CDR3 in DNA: TGCGCCAGCAGCTCGGTACCGAACACTGAAGCTTTCTTT.

CDR3 in amino acids: CASSPGTGKANTEAFF. As DNA, the CDR3 is TGCGCCAGCAGCCCCGGGACAGGTAAGGCGAACACTGAAGCTTTCTTT. V is TRBV5-1 and J is TRBJ1-1, with 8 positions matching TRBD1. Germline-derived CDR1 and CDR2 are SGHRS and YFSETQ. V was pared by 4 bases and J by 1 base, with 9 bases of the junction left unmatched. This CDR3 is built from 16 residues.

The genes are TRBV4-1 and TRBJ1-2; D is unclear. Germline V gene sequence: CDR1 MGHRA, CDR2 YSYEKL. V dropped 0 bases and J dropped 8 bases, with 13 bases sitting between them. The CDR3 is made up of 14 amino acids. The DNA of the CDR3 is TGCGCCAGCAGCCAAGATGAAGTCCCTAGAGGCTACACCTTC. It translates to CASSQDEVPRGYTF.

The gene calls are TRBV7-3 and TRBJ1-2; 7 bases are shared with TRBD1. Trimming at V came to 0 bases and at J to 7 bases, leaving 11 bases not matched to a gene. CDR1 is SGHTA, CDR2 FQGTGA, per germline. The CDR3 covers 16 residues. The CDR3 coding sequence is TGTGCCAGCAGCTTAACGAGTGACAGGGTCGACGCTGGCTACACCTTC. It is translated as CASSLTSDRVDAGYTF.

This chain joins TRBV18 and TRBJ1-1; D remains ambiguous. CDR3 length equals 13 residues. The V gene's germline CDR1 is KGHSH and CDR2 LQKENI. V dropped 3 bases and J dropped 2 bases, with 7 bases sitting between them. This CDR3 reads CASSPEGNTEAFF. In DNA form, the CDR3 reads TGTGCCAGCTCACCCGAGGGAAACACTGAAGCTTTCTTT.

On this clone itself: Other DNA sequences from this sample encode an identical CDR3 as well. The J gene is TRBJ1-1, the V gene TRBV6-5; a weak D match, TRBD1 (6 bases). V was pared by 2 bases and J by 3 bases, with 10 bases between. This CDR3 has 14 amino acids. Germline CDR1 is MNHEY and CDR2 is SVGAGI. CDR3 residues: CASSYRTEDTEAFF. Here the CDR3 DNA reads TGTGCCAGCAGTTACAGGACAGAGGACACTGAAGCTTTCTTT.

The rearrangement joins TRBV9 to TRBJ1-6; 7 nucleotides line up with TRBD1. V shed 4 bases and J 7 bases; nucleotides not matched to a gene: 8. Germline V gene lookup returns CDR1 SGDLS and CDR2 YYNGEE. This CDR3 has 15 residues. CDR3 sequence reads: CASSFTGDRNSPLHF. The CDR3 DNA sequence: TGTGCCAGCAGCTTTACAGGGGACCGAAATTCACCCCTCCACTTT.

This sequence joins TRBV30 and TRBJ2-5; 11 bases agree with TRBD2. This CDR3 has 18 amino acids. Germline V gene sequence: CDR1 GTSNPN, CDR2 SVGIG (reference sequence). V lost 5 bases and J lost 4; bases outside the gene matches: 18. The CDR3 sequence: CAWAHSTPLAGVRETQYF. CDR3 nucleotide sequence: TGTGCCTGGGCCCATTCAACCCCACTAGCGGGAGTAAGAGAGACCCAGTACTTC.

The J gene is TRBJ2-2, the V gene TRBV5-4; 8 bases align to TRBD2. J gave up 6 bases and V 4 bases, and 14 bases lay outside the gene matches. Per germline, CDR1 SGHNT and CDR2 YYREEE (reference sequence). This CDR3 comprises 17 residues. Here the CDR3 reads CASSRGGSVITPGELFF. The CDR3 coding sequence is TGTGCCAGCAGCCGGGGGGGTAGCGTAATAACACCCGGGGAGCTGTTTTTT.

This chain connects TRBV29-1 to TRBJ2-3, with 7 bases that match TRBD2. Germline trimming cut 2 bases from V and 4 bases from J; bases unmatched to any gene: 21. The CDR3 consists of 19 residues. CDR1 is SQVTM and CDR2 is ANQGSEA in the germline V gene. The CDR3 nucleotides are TGCAGCGTTGAAAGTCTGGGGCGGGAGACCTTGGGAGCGGCAGATACGCAGTATTTT. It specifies CSVESLGRETLGAADTQYF.

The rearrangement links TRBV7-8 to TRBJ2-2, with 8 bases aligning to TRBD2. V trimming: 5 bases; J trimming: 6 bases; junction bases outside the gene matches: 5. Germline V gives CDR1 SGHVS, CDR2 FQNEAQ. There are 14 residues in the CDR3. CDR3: CASSPRLASGELFF. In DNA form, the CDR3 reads TGTGCCAGCAGCCCGAGACTAGCGTCCGGGGAGCTGTTTTTT.

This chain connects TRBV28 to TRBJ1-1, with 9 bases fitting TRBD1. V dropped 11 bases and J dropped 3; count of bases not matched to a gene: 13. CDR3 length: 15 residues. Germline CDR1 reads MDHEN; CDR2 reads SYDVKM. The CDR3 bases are TGTGCCTGCTTTAACAGGGGGCGAATCGACACTGAAGCTTTCTTT. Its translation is CACFNRGRIDTEAFF.

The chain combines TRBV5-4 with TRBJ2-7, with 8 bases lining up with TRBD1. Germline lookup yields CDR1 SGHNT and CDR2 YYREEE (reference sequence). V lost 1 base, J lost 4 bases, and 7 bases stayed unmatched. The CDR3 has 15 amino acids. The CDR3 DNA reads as TGTGCCAGCAGCTTGACCTCAGGGGGCAGGTACGAGCAGTACTTC. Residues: CASSLTSGGRYEQYF.

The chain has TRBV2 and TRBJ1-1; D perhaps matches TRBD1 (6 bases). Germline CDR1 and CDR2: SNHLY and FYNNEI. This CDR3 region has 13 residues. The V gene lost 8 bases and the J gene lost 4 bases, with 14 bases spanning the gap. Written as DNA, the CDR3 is TGTGCCAGCGGGGGGGGGCCGGGCACTGAAGCTTTCTTT. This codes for CASGGGPGTEAFF.

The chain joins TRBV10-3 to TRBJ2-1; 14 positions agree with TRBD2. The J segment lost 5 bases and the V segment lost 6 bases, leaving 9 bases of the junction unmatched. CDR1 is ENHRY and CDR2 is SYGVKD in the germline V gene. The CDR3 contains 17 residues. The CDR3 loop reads CAISTHPGLAGDNEQFF. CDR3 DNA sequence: TGTGCCATCAGCACTCACCCGGGACTAGCGGGAGACAATGAGCAGTTCTTC.

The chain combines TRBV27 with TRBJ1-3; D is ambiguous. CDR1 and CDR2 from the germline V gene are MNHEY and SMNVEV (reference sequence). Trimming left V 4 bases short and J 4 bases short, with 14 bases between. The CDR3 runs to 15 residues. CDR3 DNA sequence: TGTGCCAGCAGTTCGGAAAAATCGGGGGGAAACACCATATATTTT. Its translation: CASSSEKSGGNTIYF.

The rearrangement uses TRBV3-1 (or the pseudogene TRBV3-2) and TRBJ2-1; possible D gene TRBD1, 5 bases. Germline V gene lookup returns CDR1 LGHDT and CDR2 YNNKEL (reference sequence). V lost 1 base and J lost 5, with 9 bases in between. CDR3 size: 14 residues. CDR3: CASSQGQGDNEQFF. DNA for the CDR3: TGTGCCAGCAGCCAAGGGCAGGGCGACAATGAGCAGTTCTTC.

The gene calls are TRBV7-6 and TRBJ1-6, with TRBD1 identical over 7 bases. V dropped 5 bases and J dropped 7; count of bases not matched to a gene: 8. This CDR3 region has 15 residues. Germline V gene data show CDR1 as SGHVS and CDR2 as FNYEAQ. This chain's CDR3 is CASSKADRANSPLHF. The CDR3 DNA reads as TGTGCCAGCAGCAAGGCCGACAGGGCCAATTCACCCCTCCACTTT.